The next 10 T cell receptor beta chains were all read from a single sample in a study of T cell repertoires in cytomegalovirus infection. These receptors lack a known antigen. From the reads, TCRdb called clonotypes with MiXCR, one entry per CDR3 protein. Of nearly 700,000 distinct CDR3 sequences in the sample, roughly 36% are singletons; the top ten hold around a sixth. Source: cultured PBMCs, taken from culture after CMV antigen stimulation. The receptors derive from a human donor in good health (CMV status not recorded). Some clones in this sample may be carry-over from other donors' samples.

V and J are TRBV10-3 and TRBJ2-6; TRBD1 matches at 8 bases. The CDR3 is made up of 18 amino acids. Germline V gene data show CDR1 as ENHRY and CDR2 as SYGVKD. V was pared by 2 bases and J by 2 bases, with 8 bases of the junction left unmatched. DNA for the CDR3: TGTGCCATCAGTGAGGGACAGGGTCAAGGTACTGGGGCCAACGTCCTGACTTTC. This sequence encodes CAISEGQGQGTGANVLTF.

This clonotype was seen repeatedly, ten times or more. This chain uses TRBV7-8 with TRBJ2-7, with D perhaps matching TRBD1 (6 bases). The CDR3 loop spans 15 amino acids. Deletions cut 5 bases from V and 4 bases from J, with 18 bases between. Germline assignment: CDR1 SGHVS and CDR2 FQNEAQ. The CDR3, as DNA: TGTGCCAGCAGCCGATCCTCCGGGACACCTTACGAGCAGTACTTC. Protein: CASSRSSGTPYEQYF.

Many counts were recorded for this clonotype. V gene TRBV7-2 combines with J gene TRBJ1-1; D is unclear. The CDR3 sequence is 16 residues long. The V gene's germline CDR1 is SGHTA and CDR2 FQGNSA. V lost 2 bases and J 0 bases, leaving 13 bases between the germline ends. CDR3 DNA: TGTGCCAGCAGCTTAATGGCTGTGGCCTTGAACACTGAAGCTTTCTTT. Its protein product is CASSLMAVALNTEAFF.

CDR3 nucleotides: TGTGCCAGCAGTAGACAGGGACCTGTTATCGGCGAAAAACTGTTTTTT. Protein product: CASSRQGPVIGEKLFF. The chain couples TRBV12-3 or TRBV12-4 to TRBJ1-4; 7 bases fit TRBD1. V shed 5 bases, J shed 8 bases, and the junction held 14 bases outside the gene matches. CDR3 length equals 16 residues.

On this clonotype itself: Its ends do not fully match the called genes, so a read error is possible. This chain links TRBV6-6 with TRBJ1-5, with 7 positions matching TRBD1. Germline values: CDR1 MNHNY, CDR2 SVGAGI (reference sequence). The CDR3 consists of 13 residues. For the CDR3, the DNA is TGTACCAGCAGTCCTCCAGGGGGGCAGCCCCAGCATTTT. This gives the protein CTSSPPGGQPQHF.

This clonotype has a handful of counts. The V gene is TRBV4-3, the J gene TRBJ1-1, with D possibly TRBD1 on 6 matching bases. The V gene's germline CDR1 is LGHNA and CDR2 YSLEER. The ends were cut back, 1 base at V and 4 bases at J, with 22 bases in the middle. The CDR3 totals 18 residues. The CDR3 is CASSQAIRTEGVSTEAFF. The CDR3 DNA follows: TGCGCCAGCAGCCAAGCGATTCGGACGGAGGGGGTGAGCACTGAAGCTTTCTTT.

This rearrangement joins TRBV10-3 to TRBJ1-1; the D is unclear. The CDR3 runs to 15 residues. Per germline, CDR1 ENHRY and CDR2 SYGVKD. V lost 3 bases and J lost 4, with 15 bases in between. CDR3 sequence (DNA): TGTGCCATCAGTGACAGGTCTCAGGATGGCACTGAAGCTTTCTTT. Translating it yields CAISDRSQDGTEAFF.

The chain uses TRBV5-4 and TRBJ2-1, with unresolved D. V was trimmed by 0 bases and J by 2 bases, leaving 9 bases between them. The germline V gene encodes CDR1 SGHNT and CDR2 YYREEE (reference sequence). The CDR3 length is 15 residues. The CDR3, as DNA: TGTGCCAGCAGCTTGGAACTGAACCCCTACAATGAGCAGTTCTTC. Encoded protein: CASSLELNPYNEQFF.

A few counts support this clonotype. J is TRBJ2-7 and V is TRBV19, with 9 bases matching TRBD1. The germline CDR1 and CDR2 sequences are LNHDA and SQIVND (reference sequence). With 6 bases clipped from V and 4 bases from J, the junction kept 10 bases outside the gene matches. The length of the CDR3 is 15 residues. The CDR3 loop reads CASSLGQGNEYEQYF. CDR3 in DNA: TGTGCCAGTAGCCTAGGACAGGGGAATGAGTACGAGCAGTACTTC. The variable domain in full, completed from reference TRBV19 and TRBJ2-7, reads DGGITQSPKYLFRKEGQNVTLSCEQNLNHDAMYWYRQDPGQGLRLIYYSQIVNDFQKGDIAEGYSVSREKKESFPLTVTSAQKNPTAFYLCASSLGQGNEYEQYFGPGTRLTVT.

CDR3 nucleotides: TGTGCCATCAGTAACATCAGGGTATCGGATGAGCAGTTCTTC. Protein: CAISNIRVSDEQFF. The V call is TRBV10-3, the J call TRBJ2-1, with D perhaps matching TRBD1 (5 bases). The CDR3 runs to 14 residues. The ends were cut back, 5 bases at V and 8 bases at J, with 16 bases in the middle. Germline CDR1 and CDR2: ENHRY and SYGVKD.